Following are 20 T cell receptor beta chains from one sample sequenced in a study of T-cell memory formation after mild COVID-19. Each CDR3 protein gets one entry after TCRdb re-called the 5' RACE reads with MiXCR. The data hold hundreds of thousands of distinct CDR3 sequences, with roughly 15% observed a single time. The sample taken for sequencing was PBMCs or a T cell subset sorted from them (not recorded which). The receptors were sampled from a man between 18 and 35 years old who had mild COVID-19 (a few samples of this study predate the infection). Cell type and time point are not known.

This chain joins TRBV4-2 and TRBJ1-5; no clear D gene. This CDR3 is built from 17 residues. Trimming removed 0 bases at V and 2 bases at J, with 14 bases between. The germline V gene encodes CDR1 LGHNA and CDR2 YNFKEQ. Here the CDR3 DNA reads TGTGCCAGCAGCCAAGAGTTTCCCAGGCTGGGCAATCAGCCCCAGCATTTT. Its translation is CASSQEFPRLGNQPQHF.

There are a few counts of this clonotype. The chain uses TRBV11-3 and TRBJ1-1; 8 nucleotides agree with TRBD1. Looked up from germline, CDR1 is SGHNT and CDR2 is YENEEA. V was pared by 5 bases and J by 10 bases, with 12 bases of the junction left unmatched. The CDR3 loop spans 14 amino acids. CDR3 DNA: TGTGCCAGCAGCCCCGGGACAGGCCAGAGGAGAGCTTTCTTT. Translation: CASSPGTGQRRAFF.

This chain links TRBV9 with TRBJ2-5, with no clear D. The CDR3 covers 12 residues. The germline gives CDR1 SGDLS, CDR2 YYNGEE. Trimming pared 3 bases from V and 5 bases from J, leaving 8 bases between. This CDR3 reads CASSGVRETQYF. As DNA, the CDR3 is TGTGCCAGCAGCGGAGTGCGGGAGACCCAGTACTTC.

This clonotype was counted a few times. A read error may produce the germline difference seen at one junction end. The gene calls are TRBV3-1 and TRBJ1-2, with unresolved D. This CDR3 is 12 amino acids long. The germline gives CDR1 LGHDT, CDR2 YNNKEL (reference sequence). The CDR3 is CASSQALGRVVF. The CDR3 nucleotides read TGTGCCAGCAGCCAAGCCTTGGGAAGGGTGGTCTTC.

This clonotype was counted between two and nine times. V is TRBV7-2 and J is TRBJ2-1, with 8 bases matching TRBD2. CDR1 and CDR2 from the germline V gene are SGHTA and FQGNSA. Unmatched junction bases numbered 11, after V lost 5 bases and J lost 8 bases. The CDR3 is 15 residues long. The CDR3 coding sequence is TGTGCCAGCAGCCCGGGGGGGGGTAAGGGCCATGAGCAGTTCTTC. Amino acids: CASSPGGGKGHEQFF.

This rearrangement joins TRBV5-1 to TRBJ1-5; 7 bases line up with TRBD1. This CDR3 spans 14 amino acids. With V trimmed by 7 bases and J by 2 bases, 6 bases remained unmatched. Germline CDR1 reads SGHRS; CDR2 reads YFSETQ. This CDR3 reads CASALQGGNQPQHF. The CDR3 DNA sequence: TGCGCCAGCGCTCTTCAGGGGGGCAATCAGCCCCAGCATTTT. Variable domain in full (rest from reference TRBV5-1 and TRBJ1-5): KAGVTQTPRYLIKTRGQQVTLSCSPISGHRSVSWYQQTPGQGLQFLFEYFSETQRNKGNFPGRFSGRQFSNSRSEMNVSTLELGDSALYLCASALQGGNQPQHFGDGTRLSIL.

The chain employs TRBV6-2 or TRBV6-3 and TRBJ2-2; 7 bases are shared with TRBD2. The J segment lost 4 bases and the V segment lost 6 bases, leaving 5 bases of the junction unmatched. Germline values: CDR1 MNHEY, CDR2 SVGEGT. The CDR3 consists of 14 residues. The CDR3 is CASRRGDGTGELFF. DNA of the CDR3: TGTGCCAGCAGACGGGGGGATGGCACCGGGGAGCTGTTTTTT.

The chain joins TRBV7-6 to TRBJ2-7; D remains ambiguous. The V gene lost 5 bases and the J gene lost 1 base, with 12 bases spanning the gap. This CDR3 is 14 amino acids long. Germline CDR1 and CDR2: SGHVS and FNYEAQ. CDR3: CASSPVQWSYEQYF. DNA for the CDR3: TGTGCCAGCAGCCCGGTTCAGTGGTCCTACGAGCAGTACTTC.

This clonotype showed up just a few times. V usage is TRBV7-8 and J usage is TRBJ2-5; 13 bases line up with TRBD2. J gave up 8 bases and V 2 bases, and 8 bases lay outside the gene matches. The CDR3 totals 16 residues. Germline CDR1 reads SGHVS; CDR2 reads FQNEAQ. The DNA of the CDR3 is TGTGCCAGCAGCTTAACTAGCGGGGGGGCTCGGCGAACCCAGTACTTC. Translation gives CASSLTSGGARRTQYF.

The chain links TRBV6-2 or TRBV6-3 to TRBJ2-3, with D unresolved. This CDR3 comprises 11 residues. Germline CDR1 reads MNHEY; CDR2 reads SVGEGT. V dropped 7 bases and J dropped 7 bases, with 9 bases sitting between them. The CDR3 loop reads CASTQKNTQYF. CDR3 in DNA: TGTGCCAGCACTCAGAAGAATACGCAGTATTTT.

This clonotype showed up just a few times. The chain links TRBV6-2 or TRBV6-3 to TRBJ1-1; no reliable D call. This CDR3 spans 14 amino acids. Germline lookup yields CDR1 MNHEY and CDR2 SVGEGT. Trimming left V 4 bases short and J 0 bases short, with 9 bases between. The CDR3 DNA sequence: TGTGCCAGCAGTTTACAGCTCATGAACACTGAAGCTTTCTTT. As protein: CASSLQLMNTEAFF.

This chain uses TRBV27 with TRBJ2-5; a weak D match, TRBD1 (5 bases). Trimming took 5 bases from V and 0 from J, leaving 13 bases between them. The CDR3 runs to 15 residues. Germline V CDR1 and CDR2: MNHEY, SMNVEV (reference sequence). This CDR3 is CASSKTGTYQETQYF. The CDR3 region has the DNA TGTGCCAGCAGTAAAACAGGAACGTACCAAGAGACCCAGTACTTC.

This clonotype was seen a handful of times. The V gene is TRBV11-2, the J gene TRBJ2-1; D uncertain. Per the germline V gene, CDR1 is SGHAT and CDR2 is FQNNGV. This CDR3 is 15 amino acids long. Trimming removed 2 bases from V and 0 bases from J, with 8 bases in between. CDR3 coding DNA: TGTGCCAGCAGCTTAAATACCGGCTCCTACAATGAGCAGTTCTTC. This translates into CASSLNTGSYNEQFF.

This clonotype was counted only a few times. The rearrangement uses TRBV7-2 and TRBJ1-2; D remains ambiguous. The CDR3 is made up of 10 amino acids. With 0 bases removed from V and 9 bases from J, the gap between germline ends came to 2 bases. Germline V gene sequence: CDR1 SGHTA, CDR2 FQGNSA. CDR3 in DNA: TGTGCCAGCAGCTTAGCAAGCTACACCTTC. Amino acid sequence: CASSLASYTF.

On this clonotype itself: A single base separates this from a much larger clone, so it may be a read error. The chain joins TRBV7-2 to TRBJ1-6; unclear D gene. The CDR3 is made up of 11 amino acids. V was shortened by 3 bases and J by 8 bases, with 2 bases between the two germline ends. CDR1 and CDR2 (germline): SGHTA, FQGNSA. The CDR3 here is CASSFDSPLHF. The CDR3 nucleotides are TGTGCCAGCAGCTTCGATTCACCCCTCCACTTT.

This clonotype was picked up a small number of times. The rearrangement uses TRBV27 and TRBJ2-3, with unresolved D. Trimming removed 7 bases at V and 2 bases at J, with 10 bases between. CDR3 length: 13 residues. The germline V gene encodes CDR1 MNHEY and CDR2 SMNVEV (reference sequence). The CDR3 coding sequence is TGTGCCAGCACCTCTTCGCCCACAGATACGCAGTATTTT. Its translation is CASTSSPTDTQYF.

A few counts support this clonotype. V is TRBV20-1 and J is TRBJ2-5; no firm D call. The CDR3 length is 12 residues. The V and J ends lost 1 base and 5 bases respectively, with 8 bases between them. Germline CDR1 and CDR2: DFQATT and SNEGSKA (reference sequence). CDR3 in DNA: TGCAGTGCTAGAGGGGAAGGGGAGACCCAGTACTTC. It translates to CSARGEGETQYF.

This clonotype has only a few counts. This chain joins TRBV7-2 and TRBJ1-1, with TRBD1 as a possible D gene (5 bases). The V end was cut by 3 bases, the J end by 0 bases, with 8 bases between. This CDR3 spans 14 amino acids. Germline V gene lookup returns CDR1 SGHTA and CDR2 FQGNSA. CDR3 nucleotide sequence: TGTGCCAGCAGCTTTCTGACAGTGAACACTGAAGCTTTCTTT. Protein sequence: CASSFLTVNTEAFF.

This clonotype was seen only a few times. The V and J genes are TRBV6-2 or TRBV6-3 and TRBJ2-7; D unresolved. CDR3 length equals 13 residues. V lost 5 bases and J lost 0, with 8 bases in between. Germline CDR1 is MNHEY and CDR2 is SVGEGT. CDR3 bases: TGTGCCAGCAGTCGCAGGAACTCCTACGAGCAGTACGTC. This gives the protein CASSRRNSYEQYV.

This clonotype was counted between two and nine times. The J gene is TRBJ1-2, the V gene TRBV9; 8 positions match TRBD1. The germline CDR1 and CDR2 sequences are SGDLS and YYNGEE. Trimming removed 0 bases from V and 6 bases from J; junction bases left unmatched: 7. This CDR3 region has 15 residues. The CDR3 DNA sequence: TGTGCCAGCAGCGTAGACCCGACAGGGGTTGATGGCTACACCTTC. It is translated as CASSVDPTGVDGYTF.